The entry below gives a single T cell receptor beta chain sequence along with its context. Its antigen remains unknown. Up to about 2 ug genomic DNA was used for TCRB CDR3 amplification. The PCR used 60 V beta and 13 J beta primers. Generated by immunoSEQ multiplex PCR, the TCRdb table keeps only in-frame clones and is missing some. The table lists 100,000 to 120,000 clones, nearly 90% of them singletons. This specimen belongs to a study of glioma-infiltrating T cells after dendritic cell vaccination. In the study overall: Autologous tumor lysate-pulsed dendritic cell vaccination was given between the early 2000s and the early 2010s.

Time point noted: after dendritic cell vaccination, including at tumor progression/relapse. Study-level findings and limits: TCR clonality showed no direct relationship with survival.

The sequence was obtained from a human donor with glioblastoma. The specimen comprised blood, sampled after dendritic cell vaccination.

CDR3 DNA: TGTGCCAGCAGCCCCCCTCGAGGCAACCGGGAGGGGTCCTACGAGCAGTACTTC. Amino acid sequence: CASSPPRGNREGSYEQYF. V is TRBV7-8 and J is TRBJ2-7, with 8 bases fitting TRBD2. CDR1 is SGHVS, CDR2 FQNEAQ, per germline. V dropped 5 bases and J dropped 1; count of bases not matched to a gene: 16. This CDR3 has 18 amino acids. Full variable domain (missing parts from reference TRBV7-8 and TRBJ2-7): GAGVSQSPRYKVAKRGQDVALRCDPISGHVSLFWYQQALGQGPEFLTYFQNEAQLDKSGLPSDRFFAERPEGSVSTLKIQRTQQEDSAVYLCASSPPRGNREGSYEQYFGPGTRLTVT.